This T cell receptor (beta chain) was recorded in a study of blood T cell repertoires in COVID-19. This clone was picked up one time. Profiling relied on immunoSEQ multiplex PCR, and the TCRdb table lists in-frame clones only, not all of them. Of roughly 210,000 clones in the sample, about nine tenths were seen once. The V end lost 1 base, the J end lost 1 base, and 11 bases lay between the germline ends. The CDR3 extends over 16 amino acids. CDR1 and CDR2 from the germline V gene are SGHVT and SQSDAQ. Sequenced input: peripheral blood. The TCR originated in a man between 65 and 85 years old with acute or convalescent COVID-19. The chain carries TRBV7-4 and TRBJ2-1, with TRBD2 as a possible D gene (5 bases). As DNA, the CDR3 is TGTGCCAGCAGCTTAGTCGTAGCGCCTTCCTACAATGAGCAGTTCTTC. This translates into CASSLVVAPSYNEQFF. Together with reference TRBV7-4 and TRBJ2-1, the CDR3 gives the full variable domain: GAGVSQSPRYKVAKRGRDVALRCDSISGHVTLYWYRQTLGQGSEVLTYSQSDAQRDKSGRPSGRFSAERPERSVSTLKIQRTEQGDSAVYLCASSLVVAPSYNEQFFGPGTRLTVL.